This entry features one T cell receptor (beta chain) sequence. The data were obtained in a study of CD8 T cells in ankylosing spondylitis. The CDR3 sequence is 11 residues long. Germline-derived CDR1 and CDR2 are SGHRS and YFSETQ. Trimming stripped 6 bases from V and 6 bases from J, with 7 bases between. MiXCR, run by TCRdb on the 5' RACE reads, gives a single entry per CDR3 protein. The repertoire holds about 89,000 distinct CDR3 sequences, with roughly 27% as singletons. The receptor's source is a male donor with ankylosing spondylitis or in good health (not recorded which). Sequencing used blood, either unsorted or a sorted T cell fraction (not recorded which). The V gene is TRBV5-1, the J gene TRBJ2-1; D remains unclear. The CDR3: CASIRSNEQFF. The CDR3, as DNA: TGCGCCAGCATCCGGAGCAATGAGCAGTTCTTC.